This T cell receptor beta chain emerged from a study of T cell responses to AZD1222 COVID-19 vaccine (dated by TCRdb to the early 2020s). With respect to the entire study: Because spike-specific TCR depth and breadth did not differ between the two schedules, AZD1222 recipients who got a second dose at roughly 4 weeks were pooled with those who got a second dose at roughly 12 weeks. A total of about 230 trial participants underwent TCR sequencing, of whom around 200 received two doses of AZD1222 and around 25 received two doses of the MenACWY control vaccine. Enrollment into the trials was organized by age into subgroups of 18-55, 56-69 and 70-plus years, and those subgroups contained roughly 150, 30 and 60 TCR-sequenced participants, respectively. What the work shows at the level of the full study, not this receptor alone: Epitopes outside the regions mutated in the B.1.351 and B.1.1.7 variants were reportedly recognized by nearly half of the unique spike-specific TCRs. Because no day 14 peak-response samples were available, the repertoires could be characterized only after the peak T cell response. Vaccine-associated CD4 TCRs spanned the whole spike protein, with dominant responses in regions 160-218 and 743-854. The 56-69-year group was small, and its depth increase did not reach significance, likely because of low power. Only six AZD1222 recipients were SARS-CoV-2 seropositive at baseline, limiting conclusions about previously exposed vaccinees. A significant rise in spike-specific TCR breadth and depth was observed after two AZD1222 doses relative to day 0 and relative to MenACWY recipients. Participants were mostly white British, with more females than males. The authors suggested clonal diversity may have been underestimated.

The CDR3 regions of human TCRbeta chains were analyzed by immunosequencing. The published analysis was carried out like this. Repertoire TCRs were matched against a reference library of SARS-CoV-2-specific TCRs generated with the MIRA antigen-specificity platform. Breadth was defined as the fraction of unique TCRs that were SARS-CoV-2-associated. Depth was defined as the fraction of total T cells that were SARS-CoV-2-associated. Using the MIRA data, every spike-specific TCR was mapped to the spike region that the TCR reacted to and assigned to either a CD4 or a CD8 class. Log10-transformed breadth and depth values were compared by one-way ANOVA with Sidak's multiple comparisons tests. In TCRdb, the immuneACCESS table is reduced to in-frame sequences with V and J assigned. These tables do not hold every clone; where another copy was compared, an unresolved V gene accounts for under half, and the others remain unexplained. V, J and clone size derive from that table, while D and trimming were established from the DNA sequence. Recorded for this sample are approximately 150,000 clones; 85% to 95% of them occurred a single time. Approximately 1.4% of the sample lies in the top ten.

The meaning of the sample's time point label: baseline before first vaccination. Samples from vaccinated people were obtained from the UK trials COV001 and COV002, which included a single-blind randomized controlled phase 2/3 trial of AZD1222 (ChAdOx1 nCoV-19) in healthy adults. For TCRbeta chain sequencing, PBMC samples were collected from trial participants at day 0 and at day 28 after the second dose. In regard to this clone: This clone's antigen is unknown. No much larger clonotype is one base removed from it; base qualities were not supplied.

V lost 7 bases and J lost 5 bases; the stretch between them is 13 bases long. According to the germline V gene (reference sequence), CDR1 reads LNHDA and CDR2 reads SQIVND. The cysteine opens and the phenylalanine closes a CDR3 of 13 amino acids. Just the 39-base CDR3 DNA is kept, in frame starting at base 1. The sequence derives from an adult in good health. This sequence uses TRBV19 and TRBJ2-3, with the D gene not clear enough to name. The specimen was peripheral blood, collected on day 0 of AZD1222 vaccination. The DNA is as follows: TGTGCCAGTACCCTGACAAAGGAAGATACGCAGTATTTT. Translated, this is CASTLTKEDTQYF.